This is a list of T cell receptor beta chains from one sample in a study of shared clonotypes between healthy human individuals. The assay was immunoSEQ multiplex PCR, and TCRdb's table has in-frame clones only and misses some. The sample shows more than 450,000 clones, 79% of them seen only once. The sample comprised PBMCs. The receptor set was obtained from a woman in her forties in good health. Some clones in this sample may be carry-over from other donors' samples. CDR3s include the opening cysteine and the closing phenylalanine or tryptophan. D genes are given only for firm matches. Only some rows state a clone size, as once, few, many or a class for expanded clones.

16,NA,TRBJ1-5,TRBV7-8,TRBD1,CASSLATGGANQPQHF,TGTGCCAGCAGCTTAGCTACAGGGGGAGCCAATCAGCCCCAGCATTTT
14,NA,TRBJ2-5,TRBV5-1,NA,CASSLIRGWETQYF,TGCGCCAGCAGCTTGATTCGAGGTTGGGAGACCCAGTACTTC
14,NA,TRBJ1-5,TRBV9,NA,CASSVEGSGQPQHF,TGTGCCAGCAGCGTAGAAGGATCTGGCCAGCCCCAGCATTTT
15,once,TRBJ1-6,TRBV5-1,NA,CASSLGTGFNSPLHF,TGCGCCAGCAGCTTGGGTACGGGATTTAATTCACCCCTCCACTTT
14,NA,TRBJ2-2,TRBV27,NA,CASSHSTAPGELFF,TGTGCCAGCAGTCACTCCACAGCCCCCGGGGAGCTGTTTTTT
17,NA,TRBJ2-2,TRBV19,TRBD2,CASSRTSGMVGTGELFF,TGTGCCAGTAGCCGGACTAGCGGGATGGTGGGCACCGGGGAGCTGTTTTTT
14,NA,TRBJ2-1,TRBV27,NA,CASSFLGRDHEQFF,TGTGCCAGCAGTTTCCTGGGTAGGGATCATGAGCAGTTCTTC
14,NA,TRBJ1-2,TRBV28,NA,CASSLRTASYGYTF,TGTGCCAGCAGTCTCCGGACAGCGAGCTATGGCTACACCTTC
17,NA,TRBJ2-5,TRBV19,TRBD1,CASSPSTGTGSGETQYF,TGTGCCAGTAGTCCTTCCACCGGGACAGGGTCGGGAGAGACCCAGTACTTC
18,NA,TRBJ2-6,TRBV2,TRBD1,CASSGRDRGFTGANVLTF,TGTGCCAGCAGTGGACGGGACAGGGGGTTTACTGGGGCCAACGTCCTGACTTTC
16,NA,TRBJ1-3,TRBV28,TRBD1,CASSLWGTGSGNTIYF,TGTGCCAGCAGTTTATGGGGGACAGGGAGCGGAAACACCATATATTTT
15,many,TRBJ2-1,TRBV7-8,TRBD2,CASFAGRAEFNEQFF,TGTGCCAGCTTCGCCGGGAGGGCGGAGTTCAATGAGCAGTTCTTC
14,NA,TRBJ2-7,TRBV5-6,NA,CASTASGRRDEQYF,TGTGCCAGCACAGCTTCTGGGCGCAGGGACGAGCAGTACTTC
19,NA,TRBJ2-6,TRBV10-3,TRBD1,CAISEDSGGWISGANVLTF,TGTGCCATCAGTGAAGATTCAGGGGGTTGGATCTCTGGGGCCAACGTCCTGACTTTC
14,once,TRBJ1-3,TRBV28,NA,CASSLHGTGNTIYF,TGTGCCAGCAGTTTACACGGTACTGGAAACACCATATATTTT
13,NA,TRBJ2-1,TRBV2,TRBD1,CAGTGDPYNEQFF,TGTGCCGGCACAGGGGACCCCTACAATGAGCAGTTCTTC
14,many,TRBJ2-7,TRBV19,NA,CASSIPGVGYEQYF,TGTGCCAGTAGTATCCCGGGAGTTGGTTACGAGCAGTACTTC
19,NA,TRBJ2-7,TRBV7-6,NA,CASSPAPGARRSAGYEQYF,TGTGCCAGCAGCCCAGCCCCAGGGGCTCGACGATCCGCGGGATACGAGCAGTACTTC
17,NA,TRBJ2-6,TRBV19,NA,CASSIGGANSGANVLTF,TGTGCCAGTAGTATCGGGGGCGCCAACTCTGGGGCCAACGTCCTGACTTTC
15,NA,TRBJ2-1,TRBV7-9,NA,CASSIRGVRYNEQFF,TGTGCCAGCAGCATCCGGGGCGTGCGCTACAATGAGCAGTTCTTC
21,NA,TRBJ1-1,TRBV19,NA,CASSIELLDSSVLLMNTEAFF,TGTGCCAGTAGTATAGAGCTACTCGACAGTTCAGTTCTCCTCATGAACACTGAAGCTTTCTTT
14,NA,TRBJ1-6,TRBV30,NA,CAWKRLSYNSPLHF,TGTGCCTGGAAGAGGTTGTCCTATAATTCACCCCTCCACTTT
16,once,TRBJ2-7,TRBV6-6,TRBD1,CASSSPPGTGAYEQYF,TGTGCCAGCAGTTCTCCACCCGGGACAGGGGCCTACGAGCAGTACTTC
11,NA,TRBJ2-3,TRBV29-1,NA,CSVADTDTQYF,TGCAGCGTCGCGGACACAGATACGCAGTATTTT
16,few,TRBJ2-3,TRBV28,NA,CASSSPGVGGTDTQYF,TGTGCCAGTTCTAGCCCGGGAGTGGGCGGCACAGATACGCAGTATTTT
15,NA,TRBJ2-7,TRBV5-6,TRBD1,CASSYTGVGFYEQYF,TGTGCCAGCAGCTACACAGGGGTCGGGTTCTACGAGCAGTACTTC
12,NA,TRBJ1-2,TRBV27,NA,CASRSGLYGYTF,TGTGCCAGCAGGTCAGGGTTGTACGGCTACACCTTC
12,NA,TRBJ1-1,TRBV29-1,NA,CSARFGNTEAFF,TGCAGCGCCCGCTTCGGGAACACTGAAGCTTTCTTT
14,NA,TRBJ2-7,TRBV5-8,NA,CASSGIRSAGEQYF,TGTGCCAGCAGCGGGATTCGGAGCGCTGGCGAGCAGTACTTC
14,NA,TRBJ1-1,TRBV5-1,NA,CASREGRRNTEAFF,TGCGCCAGCAGGGAGGGGAGGCGGAACACTGAAGCTTTCTTT
16,NA,TRBJ1-3,TRBV7-2,TRBD1,CASSRSRTGGGDTIYF,TGTGCCAGCAGCCGTTCAAGAACAGGGGGCGGGGACACCATATATTTT
14,NA,TRBJ1-2,TRBV19,NA,CASSIKTANYGYTF,TGTGCCAGTAGTATTAAGACGGCTAACTATGGCTACACCTTC
15,many,TRBJ1-5,TRBV11-3,TRBD1,CASSLDPDRDQPQHF,TGTGCCAGCAGCTTAGACCCGGACAGGGACCAGCCCCAGCATTTT
14,NA,TRBJ2-1,TRBV7-3,TRBD2,CASSLGLPYNEQFF,TGTGCCAGCAGCTTGGGACTACCCTACAATGAGCAGTTCTTC
16,few,TRBJ2-1,TRBV19,NA,CASSPPGERTYNEQFF,TGTGCCAGTAGTCCCCCTGGGGAACGTACTTACAATGAGCAGTTCTTC
18,NA,TRBJ2-3,TRBV4-3,TRBD1,CASSHGPKTGVRTDTQYF,TGCGCCAGCAGCCATGGGCCGAAGACAGGGGTAAGGACAGATACGCAGTATTTT
11,NA,TRBJ1-2,TRBV19,NA,CASSRTYGYTF,TGTGCCAGTAGCCGGACGTATGGCTACACCTTC
13,NA,TRBJ2-7,TRBV7-3,NA,CASSRGRSYEQYF,TGTGCCAGCAGCAGGGGTCGCTCCTACGAGCAGTACTTC
14,NA,TRBJ2-7,TRBV7-2,TRBD2,CASSLWTSSYEQYF,TGTGCCAGCAGCCTTTGGACTAGCTCCTACGAGCAGTACTTC
15,NA,TRBJ2-3,TRBV4-2,TRBD2,CASSQDGGVGDTQYF,TGTGCCAGCAGCCAAGATGGGGGGGTCGGAGATACGCAGTATTTT
15,NA,TRBJ2-5,TRBV30,NA,CAWSLGGGRKETQYF,TGTGCCTGGAGTCTAGGGGGTGGCAGAAAAGAGACCCAGTACTTC
16,NA,TRBJ1-2,TRBV4-2,NA,CASRQGPGTGVYGYTF,TGTGCCAGCAGACAAGGACCCGGGACGGGAGTCTATGGCTACACCTTC
12,NA,TRBJ1-2,TRBV29-1,NA,CSAGGGVYGYTF,TGCAGCGCCGGTGGGGGCGTCTATGGCTACACCTTC
15,NA,TRBJ2-7,TRBV5-5,TRBD2,CASSLAGTTSYEQYF,TGTGCCAGCAGCTTGGCGGGGACTACATCCTACGAGCAGTACTTC
15,NA,TRBJ2-1,TRBV6-1,TRBD2,CASIARRLADNEQFF,TGTGCCAGCATCGCCCGCCGACTAGCGGACAATGAGCAGTTCTTC
18,NA,TRBJ2-5,TRBV28,NA,CASSFVPVLGVIQETQYF,TGTGCCAGCAGTTTTGTCCCAGTACTAGGAGTAATACAAGAGACCCAGTACTTC
16,NA,TRBJ2-5,TRBV4-2,TRBD2,CASSQGGASGQETQYF,TGTGCCAGCAGCCAAGGTGGGGCTAGCGGACAAGAGACCCAGTACTTC
16,NA,TRBJ2-7,TRBV2,NA,CASSEGRTAATHEQYF,TGTGCCAGCAGTGAAGGAAGGACTGCGGCAACCCACGAGCAGTACTTC
14,NA,TRBJ1-1,TRBV5-4,NA,CASSLEAKNTEAFF,TGTGCCAGCAGCTTGGAGGCCAAGAACACTGAAGCTTTCTTT
15,once,TRBJ2-7,TRBV7-2,TRBD2,CASSFLAGEGYEQYF,TGTGCCAGCAGCTTCTTAGCGGGAGAGGGTTACGAGCAGTACTTC
14,NA,TRBJ1-5,TRBV4-1,NA,CASSRPDSNQPQHF,TGCGCCAGCAGCCGACCTGATAGCAATCAGCCCCAGCATTTT
13,NA,TRBJ1-5,TRBV19,NA,CASSIWGIQPQHF,TGTGCCAGTAGTATTTGGGGGATTCAGCCCCAGCATTTT
14,NA,TRBJ2-2,TRBV11-3,NA,CASTTSGVTGELFF,TGTGCCAGCACAACCTCAGGGGTAACCGGGGAGCTGTTTTTT
17,NA,TRBJ1-2,TRBV5-1,NA,CASSLAVVSTQNYGYTF,TGCGCCAGCAGCTTGGCCGTGGTTAGTACACAGAACTATGGCTACACCTTC
14,NA,TRBJ1-4,TRBV7-9,NA,CASSRGLGNEKLFF,TGTGCCAGCAGCCGGGGGCTAGGGAATGAAAAACTGTTTTTT
14,NA,TRBJ1-5,TRBV10-2,NA,CASSDAGGNQPQHF,TGCGCCAGCAGTGATGCGGGCGGCAATCAGCCCCAGCATTTT
15,NA,TRBJ1-5,TRBV9,NA,CASSVDGTDGQPQHF,TGTGCCAGCAGCGTAGACGGAACGGACGGTCAGCCCCAGCATTTT